This TCR beta chain was recovered during a study of cytomegalovirus exposure and HLA in healthy donors. There are 13 residues in the CDR3. CDR1 GTSNPN and CDR2 SVGIG come from the germline V gene (reference sequence). The V and J ends lost 8 bases and 10 bases, in that order; junction bases with no gene match: 11. General observations from the study: Confirmation in vitro established that three CMV-associated chains were specific for CMV antigens.

This table comes from immunoSEQ multiplex PCR, and its TCRdb copy is limited to in-frame clones, with some not included. Of around 180,000 clones listed, more than 70% are singletons. Regarding this clone: Its matching antigen is unknown.

The clonotype originates from a woman aged 18 to 35 in good health and CMV-seronegative. Sequenced sample: PBMCs. V usage is TRBV30 and J usage is TRBJ1-4; 9 nucleotides line up with TRBD1. The chain's CDR3 is CARAPATGGKLFF. CDR3 nucleotide sequence: TGTGCCCGGGCACCAGCGACAGGGGGAAAACTGTTTTTT.